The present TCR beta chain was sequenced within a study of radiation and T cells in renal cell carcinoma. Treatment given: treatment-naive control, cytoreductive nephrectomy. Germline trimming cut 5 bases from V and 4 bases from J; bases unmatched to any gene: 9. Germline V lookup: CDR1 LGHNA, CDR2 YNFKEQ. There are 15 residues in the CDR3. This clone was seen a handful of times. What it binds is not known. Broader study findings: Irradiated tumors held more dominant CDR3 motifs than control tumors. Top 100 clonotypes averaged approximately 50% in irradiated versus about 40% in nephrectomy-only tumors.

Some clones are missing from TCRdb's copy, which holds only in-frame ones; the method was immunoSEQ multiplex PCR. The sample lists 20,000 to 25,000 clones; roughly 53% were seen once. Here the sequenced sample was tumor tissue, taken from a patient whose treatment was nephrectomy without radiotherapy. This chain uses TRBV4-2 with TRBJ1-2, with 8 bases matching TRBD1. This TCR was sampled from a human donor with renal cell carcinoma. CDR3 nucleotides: TGTGCCAGCAGCTTAAGGGCAGGGGGCGCCTATGGCTACACCTTC. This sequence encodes CASSLRAGGAYGYTF.